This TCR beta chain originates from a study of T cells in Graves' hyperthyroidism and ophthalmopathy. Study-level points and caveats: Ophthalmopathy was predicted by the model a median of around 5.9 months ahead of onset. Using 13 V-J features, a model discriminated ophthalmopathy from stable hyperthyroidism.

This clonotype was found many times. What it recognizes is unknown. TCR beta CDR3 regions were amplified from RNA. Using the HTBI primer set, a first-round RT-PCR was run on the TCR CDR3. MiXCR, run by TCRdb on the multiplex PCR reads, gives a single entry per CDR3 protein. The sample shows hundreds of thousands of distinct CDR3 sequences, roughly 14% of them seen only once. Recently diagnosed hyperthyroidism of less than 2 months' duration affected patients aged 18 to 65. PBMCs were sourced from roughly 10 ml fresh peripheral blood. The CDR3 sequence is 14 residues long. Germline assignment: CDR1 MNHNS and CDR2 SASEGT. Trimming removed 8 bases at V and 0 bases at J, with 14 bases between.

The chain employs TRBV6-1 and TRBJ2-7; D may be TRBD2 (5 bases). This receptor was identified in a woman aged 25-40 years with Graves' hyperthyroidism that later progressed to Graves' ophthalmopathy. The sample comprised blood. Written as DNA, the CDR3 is TGTGCCAGCCCCGGCAGCGGTAGCTCCTACGAGCAGTACTTC. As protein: CASPGSGSSYEQYF.